This TCR beta chain was retrieved from a study of radiation and T cells in renal cell carcinoma. General study findings and limits: From baseline, blood top tumor clonotypes peaked at 2 weeks post-radiation.

Sequenced by immunoSEQ multiplex PCR; TCRdb stores in-frame clones only, minus some. The sample has roughly 160,000 clones, less than 90% seen once. Time point: blood 4 weeks post-SBRT, at nephrectomy. Noted treatment: 15 Gy SBRT to primary tumor, nephrectomy 4 weeks later. After SBRT, blood was collected at 2 and 4 weeks, plus baseline. Clear cell pathology was present in this patient's renal cell carcinoma. A remark on this clone: Its antigen remains unidentified. An end of the junction differs from the germline gene, which may be a read error.

The clonotype was recovered from a woman in her fifties or sixties with renal cell carcinoma. This sample comprised blood, obtained from a patient whose treatment included radiotherapy and nephrectomy.

In DNA, the CDR3 is TGCAGCGTTGGATCCCTAAGGGGGGGGGCCGCTCAAGACTTC. It encodes CSVGSLRGGAAQDF. This rearrangement joins TRBV29-1 to TRBJ2-5; the D gene is possibly TRBD2 (7 bases). The length of the CDR3 is 14 residues. Germline CDR1 SQVTM, CDR2 ANQGSEA.